These 31 T cell receptor beta chains were all obtained from the same sample, sequenced in a study of CD8+CD57+ T cells in acquired aplastic anemia (dated by TCRdb to the late 2010s). Sequenced on an Illumina HiSeq 2000. TCR beta VDJ combination and CDR3 sequence profiling used genomic DNA as the template. TCRdb reanalyzed the raw reads on its own, using fastp at Q25 for trimming and MiXCR for clone calling, and kept in-frame beta chains. Each CDR3 protein appears once, grouped with its most common genes and DNA. This sample lists about 170,000 distinct CDR3 sequences; 47% were detected once. Roughly 1.2% of the sample goes to the ten largest clones. Expansion of CD8+CD57+ cells had been shown by flow cytometry in the patients chosen for sequencing. The specimen was sorted CD4+, CD8+, or CD8+CD57+ T cells (not recorded which) from PBMCs. Receptors were obtained from a human donor with aplastic anemia.

This clonotype was recorded at least ten times. V gene TRBV7-3 combines with J gene TRBJ1-2, with TRBD1 matching 9 bases. The CDR3 runs to 13 residues. Losses at the gene ends were 1 base for V and 7 bases for J; bases not matched to a gene: 1. Germline V gives CDR1 SGHTA, CDR2 FQGTGA. The CDR3 coding sequence is TGTGCCAGCAGCTTAAGACAGGGGGGTGGCTACACCTTC. Its translation is CASSLRQGGGYTF.

The genes are TRBV10-3 and TRBJ1-2, with TRBD1 identical over 7 bases. J gave up 4 bases and V 4 bases, and 3 bases lay outside the gene matches. Germline-derived CDR1 and CDR2 are ENHRY and SYGVKD. This CDR3 region has 13 residues. CDR3 region: CAISAGTVYGYTF. CDR3 DNA: TGTGCCATCAGTGCCGGGACAGTCTATGGCTACACCTTC.

The chain joins TRBV7-8 to TRBJ2-3; D is ambiguous. In germline, CDR1 is SGHVS, CDR2 FQNEAQ. The CDR3 length is 12 residues. With 3 bases removed from V and 2 bases from J, the gap between germline ends came to 3 bases. Written as DNA, the CDR3 is TGTGCCAGCAGCTTTCCCACAGATACGCAGTATTTT. Its translation: CASSFPTDTQYF.

The genes are TRBV10-3 and TRBJ2-1, with 10 bases matching TRBD2. The junction had 5 bases not matched to a gene; V was cut back by 5 bases and J by 4 bases. CDR3 size: 15 residues. CDR1 and CDR2 (germline): ENHRY, SYGVKD. As DNA, the CDR3 is TGTGCCATCAGTTCTAGCGGGGGCCAATACAATGAGCAGTTCTTC. It specifies CAISSSGGQYNEQFF.

This clonotype was seen many times. The rearrangement joins TRBV6-1 to TRBJ1-5; TRBD1 agrees at 8 bases. Germline trimming cut 3 bases from V and 7 bases from J; bases unmatched to any gene: 2. CDR3 length equals 13 residues. Looked up from germline, CDR1 is MNHNS and CDR2 is SASEGT. DNA of the CDR3: TGTGCCAGCAGTGACCAGGGGGCACAGCCCCAGCATTTT. Its protein is CASSDQGAQPQHF.

The chain uses TRBV29-1 and TRBJ1-2; D unresolved. Germline lookup yields CDR1 SQVTM and CDR2 ANQGSEA. The ends were cut back, 3 bases at V and 5 bases at J, with 10 bases in the middle. The CDR3 is 12 residues long. CDR3 nucleotides: TGCAGCGTTGATGAGGGCTTGTATGGCTACACCTTC. Its protein product is CSVDEGLYGYTF.

Only a few counts were recorded for this clonotype. V and J are TRBV15 and TRBJ2-1; 10 bases line up with TRBD2. Germline V gene data show CDR1 as LNHNV and CDR2 as YYDKDF (reference sequence). This CDR3 spans 17 amino acids. V shed 0 bases, J shed 3 bases, and the junction held 5 bases outside the gene matches. The CDR3 sequence: CATSRDPSGGFYNEQFF. DNA of the CDR3: TGTGCCACCAGCAGAGACCCTAGCGGGGGCTTCTACAATGAGCAGTTCTTC.

The V gene is TRBV11-2, the J gene TRBJ2-1; the match to TRBD2 covers 8 bases. This CDR3 region has 17 residues. Looked up from germline, CDR1 is SGHAT and CDR2 is FQNNGV. With 1 base clipped from V and 4 bases from J, the junction kept 9 bases outside the gene matches. CDR3 nucleotides: TGTGCCAGCAGCTTAGTAGGGGGAGCGGGAGTTTACAATGAGCAGTTCTTC. As protein: CASSLVGGAGVYNEQFF.

The rearrangement joins TRBV5-6 to TRBJ2-7; the match to TRBD1 covers 7 bases. J was trimmed by 7 bases and V by 2 bases; bases with no gene match: 12. Germline CDR1 SGHDT, CDR2 YYEEEE. CDR3 length: 15 amino acids. The CDR3 spells CASSFFSDRVGEQYF. CDR3 DNA sequence: TGTGCCAGCAGCTTTTTTTCCGACAGGGTAGGGGAGCAGTACTTC.

At least ten counts were recorded for this clonotype. The chain has TRBV5-1 and TRBJ2-1, with D possibly being TRBD1 (6 bases). Germline CDR1 reads SGHRS; CDR2 reads YFSETQ. The CDR3 covers 15 residues. V lost 1 base and J lost 1, with 9 bases in between. The CDR3 protein is CASSLTGLSYNEQFF. The CDR3 DNA sequence: TGCGCCAGCAGCTTGACAGGGCTATCCTACAATGAGCAGTTCTTC.

A few counts support this clonotype. Sequence at one end of the junction differs from germline and may be a read error. The rearrangement joins TRBV11-2 to TRBJ2-1; 8 nucleotides agree with TRBD2. The CDR3 has 15 amino acids. Germline V lookup: CDR1 SGHAT, CDR2 FQNNGV. The CDR3 sequence: CASSLETSGKGEQSF. In DNA form, the CDR3 reads TGTGCCAGCAGCTTAGAAACTAGCGGTAAGGGTGAGCAGTCCTTC.

This clonotype was recorded many times. The V gene is TRBV15, the J gene TRBJ1-1; D is possibly TRBD1 (6 bases). V gave up 3 bases and J gave up 10 bases, with 21 bases separating them. The CDR3 extends over 15 amino acids. CDR1 and CDR2 from the germline V gene are LNHNV and YYDKDF (reference sequence). The CDR3 here is CATSSTPGQVFGAFF. The CDR3 DNA reads as TGTGCCACCAGCAGTACACCGGGACAAGTGTTTGGAGCTTTCTTT.

At least ten counts were recorded for this clonotype. The V gene is TRBV11-2, the J gene TRBJ1-1; a weak D match, TRBD1 (6 bases). Trimming left V 1 base short and J 8 bases short, with 14 bases between. CDR3 length equals 14 residues. Germline V gene sequence: CDR1 SGHAT, CDR2 FQNNGV. The chain's CDR3 is CASSLAGEDSEAFF. The CDR3 region has the DNA TGTGCCAGCAGCTTAGCTGGAGAGGACAGCGAAGCTTTCTTT.

This clonotype was seen at least ten times. This sequence joins TRBV11-2 and TRBJ2-1; 11 bases are shared with TRBD2. Per the germline V gene, CDR1 is SGHAT and CDR2 is FQNNGV. This CDR3 contains 17 residues. The V gene end was trimmed by 5 bases and the J gene end by 9 bases; junction bases not matched to a gene: 15. DNA of the CDR3: TGTGCCAGCAGCCCCACGGGCCTAGCGGGGGGCCTTATTGAGCAGTTCTTC. It is translated as CASSPTGLAGGLIEQFF.

The CDR3 loop reads CSASPRQSFNSPLHF. The CDR3 bases are TGCAGTGCTAGTCCCCGACAGTCCTTCAATTCACCCCTCCACTTT. The chain joins TRBV20-1 to TRBJ1-6; D might be TRBD1 (5 bases). The CDR3 covers 15 residues. The V end lost 3 bases, the J end lost 7 bases, and 16 bases lay between the germline ends. Germline CDR1 is DFQATT and CDR2 is SNEGSKA (reference sequence).

Regarding this clonotype: One end of the junction does not line up with germline, which may come from a read error. J is TRBJ2-7 and V is TRBV4-2, with 8 bases fitting TRBD1. CDR1 LGHNA and CDR2 YNFKEQ come from the germline V gene. CDR3 length: 14 residues. The chain's CDR3 is CVSSQGQGTYEQYF. The CDR3 DNA reads TGTGTCAGCAGCCAAGGACAGGGCACCTACGAGCAATACTTC.

In its sample, this clonotype was seen once. Its ends do not fully match the called genes, so a read error is possible. The chain joins TRBV10-1 to TRBJ1-1, with D possibly matching TRBD1 (5 bases). The CDR3 spans 11 residues. From germline, CDR1 is WNHNN and CDR2 SYGVQD (reference sequence). CDR3 protein: CASSEEGRMYF. The CDR3 DNA is TGCGCCAGCAGTGAGGAGGGGCGGATGTACTTT.

The chain uses TRBV9 and TRBJ2-5; the match to TRBD2 covers 9 bases. CDR3 length equals 15 residues. Germline assignment: CDR1 SGDLS and CDR2 YYNGEE. V dropped 5 bases and J dropped 4; count of bases not matched to a gene: 9. DNA for the CDR3: TGTGCCAGCAGTGGGGGTAGCGGGGGTCGAGAGACCCAGTACTTC. Translated, it gives CASSGGSGGRETQYF. Variable domain in full (rest from reference TRBV9 and TRBJ2-5): DSGVTQTPKHLITATGQRVTLRCSPRSGDLSVYWYQQSLDQGLQFLIQYYNGEERAKGNILERFSAQQFPDLHSELNLSSLELGDSALYFCASSGGSGGRETQYFGPGTRLLVL.

The chain links TRBV29-1 to TRBJ2-1; D could derive from TRBD1 or TRBD2 (5 bases each). The CDR3 length is 16 residues. Trimming took off 3 bases at V and 0 bases at J, with 15 bases between the two ends. Germline V gene data show CDR1 as SQVTM and CDR2 as ANQGSEA. CDR3: CSVDGDVLVSYNEQFF. The DNA of the CDR3 is TGCAGCGTTGACGGGGACGTACTTGTCTCCTACAATGAGCAGTTCTTC.

This clonotype was detected once. The rearrangement joins TRBV19 to TRBJ2-1; TRBD2 matches 8 bases. Per germline, CDR1 LNHDA and CDR2 SQIVND (reference sequence). The CDR3 is made up of 14 amino acids. V shed 2 bases and J 5 bases; nucleotides not matched to a gene: 2. The CDR3 coding sequence is TGTGCCAGTAGTATAACTAGCGGCAACAATGAGCAGTTCTTC. This codes for CASSITSGNNEQFF.

The chain combines TRBV10-3 with TRBJ2-3; 9 bases fit TRBD2. With V trimmed by 5 bases and J by 0 bases, 3 bases remained unmatched. This CDR3 contains 15 residues. CDR1 is ENHRY, CDR2 SYGVKD, per germline. CDR3 nucleotide sequence: TGTGCCATCAGTAGGGGACTAGCTAGCACAGATACGCAGTATTTT. Its translation: CAISRGLASTDTQYF.

With regard to this clonotype: Possible read error: a much larger clone is one base away. This sequence joins TRBV11-2 and TRBJ2-3; perhaps D is TRBD1 or TRBD2 (5 bases each). CDR3 length: 15 residues. Germline V gene sequence: CDR1 SGHAT, CDR2 FQNNGV. CDR3 nucleotide sequence: TGTGCCAGCAGCACGGGACCGCCAAGAACAGATACGCAGTGTTTT. This sequence encodes CASSTGPPRTDTQCF.

This clonotype is a singleton in its sample. Given a much more abundant clone one base away, this may be a read error. Here the CDR3 omits its conserved ending phenylalanine or tryptophan, so a read error is the likely source. The chain uses TRBV3-1 and TRBJ2-7; D might be TRBD1 (6 bases). CDR1 is LGHDT, CDR2 YNNKEL, per germline (reference sequence). The CDR3 consists of 16 residues. The V end was cut by 1 base, the J end by 4 bases, with 17 bases between. This chain's CDR3 is CASSQVGIWGQYEQYS. CDR3 DNA sequence: TGTGCCAGCAGCCAAGTCGGCATTTGGGGGCAGTACGAGCAGTACTCC.

This clonotype was recorded many times. The CDR3 sequence is CASSLEDDRGFLTYEQYF. DNA of the CDR3: TGTGCCAGCAGCTTGGAGGACGACAGGGGCTTTTTAACTTACGAGCAGTACTTC. The chain uses TRBV5-5 and TRBJ2-7, with 8 positions matching TRBD1. The CDR3 spans 18 residues. V lost 0 bases to trimming and J lost 4 bases; unmatched junction nucleotides: 15. CDR1 and CDR2 from the germline V gene are SGHKS and YYEKEE (reference sequence).

This clonotype was seen a single time. The chain couples TRBV10-3 to TRBJ2-3; weak D call: TRBD2 (7 bases). There are 15 residues in the CDR3. V lost 8 bases and J 5 bases, leaving 20 bases between the germline ends. Per germline, CDR1 ENHRY and CDR2 SYGVKD. The CDR3 nucleotides are TGTGCCATCCGCGGGGGAGTGGGGGGGCAAGATACGCAGTATTTT. This gives the protein CAIRGGVGGQDTQYF.

This clonotype showed up many times. The V and J genes are TRBV6-2 or TRBV6-3 and TRBJ2-5, with D uncertain. The CDR3 has 12 residues. The V gene lost 9 bases and the J gene lost 7 bases, with 15 bases spanning the gap. Per germline, CDR1 MNHEY and CDR2 SVGEGT. The CDR3 is CASGHPDGTQYF. DNA of the CDR3: TGTGCCAGTGGCCACCCGGATGGGACCCAGTACTTC.

The chain is built from TRBV24-1 and TRBJ1-2; tentative D call: TRBD1 (5 bases). Trimming shortened V by 3 bases and J by 3 bases, and 13 bases separated the two germline ends. This CDR3 has 15 residues. Germline V lookup: CDR1 KGHDR, CDR2 SFDVKD. CDR3 DNA: TGTGCCACCAGTGATGTGACAGCACCGCACTATGGCTACACCTTC. It is translated as CATSDVTAPHYGYTF.

Comments on this clonotype: Being one base from a much bigger clone, this may be a read error. This chain joins TRBV5-1 and TRBJ2-3; D unclear. The germline V gene has CDR1 SGHRS and CDR2 YFSETQ. The CDR3 is made up of 16 amino acids. In nucleotides, the CDR3 is TGCGCTAGCAGCCCCGGCTTAAGCAGAGTCACAGATACGCGGTATTTT. Protein sequence: CASSPGLSRVTDTRYF.

The V and J genes are TRBV20-1 and TRBJ2-2, with D possibly TRBD1 on 6 matching bases. CDR3 length: 15 amino acids. With 1 base removed from V and 2 bases from J, the gap between germline ends came to 11 bases. Germline-derived CDR1 and CDR2 are DFQATT and SNEGSKA (reference sequence). This chain's CDR3 is CSARAGAINTGELFF. CDR3 coding DNA: TGCAGTGCTAGAGCAGGGGCTATAAACACCGGGGAGCTGTTTTTT.

This clonotype has ten or more counts. The chain has TRBV7-2 and TRBJ2-5; tentatively, D is TRBD1 (5 bases). Per the germline V gene, CDR1 is SGHTA and CDR2 is FQGNSA. Trimming removed 3 bases at V and 2 bases at J, with 10 bases between. The CDR3 length is 14 residues. Here the CDR3 reads CASSFSRAQETQYF. CDR3 sequence (DNA): TGTGCCAGCAGCTTCTCCAGGGCACAAGAGACCCAGTACTTC.

V is TRBV7-9 and J is TRBJ2-7; D perhaps matches TRBD2 (5 bases). This CDR3 contains 13 residues. The V gene lost 5 bases and the J gene lost 4 bases, with 12 bases spanning the gap. Looked up from germline, CDR1 is SEHNR and CDR2 is FQNEAQ (reference sequence). The CDR3 reads CASSPSGLYEQYF. CDR3 nucleotides: TGTGCCAGCAGCCCCAGCGGTCTATACGAGCAGTACTTC. Filled out from reference TRBV7-9 and TRBJ2-7, the complete variable domain reads DTGVSQNPRHKITKRGQNVTFRCDPISEHNRLYWYRQTLGQGPEFLTYFQNEAQLEKSRLLSDRFSAERPKGSFSTLEIQRTEQGDSAMYLCASSPSGLYEQYFGPGTRLTVT.